The sample holds a few counts of the clone carrying this T cell receptor beta chain. Antigen: not known. A read error may be the cause here, since a much bigger clone is one base away. A modified ARM-PCR protocol with three rounds of nested PCR amplified TCRbeta. TCRdb used MiXCR to reprocess the multiplex PCR reads, holding one entry per CDR3 protein. The sample consists of around 79,000 distinct CDR3 sequences, approximately 72% of them appearing once. The template was RNA from unsorted bulk tissue. Donors were chemotherapy-naive, newly diagnosed lung cancer surgical patients in China, August–late 2014. This specimen belongs to a study of tumor and adjacent non-tumor tissue in lung cancer. About the research overall: Patients comprised approximately eleven adenocarcinoma, a couple of squamous cell carcinoma and 1 small cell lung cancer.

Study-wide results and limits: Normal lung showed higher cumulative top 100 clone frequency than tumor.

CDR1 and CDR2 from the germline V gene are SGHDN and FVKESK. CDR3 length: 11 amino acids. The TCR originated in a woman aged 40 to 50 with non-small cell lung cancer. The source material was lung tumor tissue. The chain joins TRBV14 to TRBJ2-1; maybe TRBD2 (6 bases). CDR3 region: CANSGYNEQFF. DNA for the CDR3: TGTGCCAACAGCGGGTACAATGAGCAGTTCTTC. The entire variable domain, with the rest obtained from reference TRBV14 and TRBJ2-1, is as follows: EAGVTQFPSHSVIEKGQTVTLRCDPISGHDNLYWYRRVMGKEIKFLLHFVKESKQDESGMPNNRFLAERTGGTYSTLKVQPAELEDSGVYFCANSGYNEQFFGPGTRLTVL.